This entry lists 9 T cell receptor beta chains sequenced from one sample in a study of T cells after yellow fever vaccination. TCRdb redid the calling of the 5' RACE reads with MiXCR, one entry per CDR3 protein. This sample has 280,000 or so distinct CDR3 sequences, with approximately 10% found just once. The sequencing here drew on CD4+ T cells sorted from PBMCs, taken 5 days after the yellow fever booster vaccination. These receptors were taken from a man in his late teens or twenties who received the YFV17D yellow fever vaccine.

The chain has TRBV10-3 and TRBJ2-5, with 8 bases aligning to TRBD2. The CDR3 loop spans 14 amino acids. V gave up 5 bases and J gave up 5 bases; unmatched junction bases: 7. Per the germline V gene, CDR1 is ENHRY and CDR2 is SYGVKD. The CDR3 spells CAISSGGARETQYF. The CDR3 nucleotides read TGTGCCATCAGTTCCGGGGGGGCCAGGGAGACCCAGTACTTC.

This clonotype was counted at least ten times. The V and J genes are TRBV5-1 and TRBJ1-1; the D gene is possibly TRBD1 (6 bases). The V and J ends lost 4 bases and 4 bases respectively, with 17 bases between them. The length of the CDR3 is 15 residues. The germline V gene has CDR1 SGHRS and CDR2 YFSETQ. Here the CDR3 reads CASSRDGGLSTEAFF. The CDR3 DNA follows: TGCGCCAGCAGCCGAGACGGGGGGCTGAGCACTGAAGCTTTCTTT.

The rearrangement joins TRBV7-9 to TRBJ1-4, with D maybe TRBD1 (6 bases). The germline gives CDR1 SEHNR, CDR2 FQNEAQ (reference sequence). Deletions cut 6 bases from V and 5 bases from J, with 16 bases between. The CDR3 is 15 amino acids. This CDR3 is CASSSRQERNEKLFF. Here the CDR3 DNA reads TGTGCCAGCAGTTCCCGACAGGAGAGAAATGAAAAACTGTTTTTT.

This clonotype showed up just a few times. V usage is TRBV20-1 and J usage is TRBJ1-1, with D perhaps matching TRBD1 (5 bases). The germline CDR1 and CDR2 sequences are DFQATT and SNEGSKA (reference sequence). Trimming cost V 0 bases and J 5 bases, with 16 bases left between them. The CDR3 is made up of 15 amino acids. The CDR3 is CSAREPGTGGTEAFF. CDR3 coding DNA: TGCAGTGCTAGAGAACCGGGGACTGGTGGAACTGAAGCTTTCTTT.

This clonotype was found many times. The chain joins TRBV18 to TRBJ2-7, with D possibly called TRBD1 or TRBD2 (5 bases each). Germline assignment: CDR1 KGHSH and CDR2 LQKENI. The CDR3 is 14 residues long. Trimming left V 2 bases short and J 3 bases short, with 11 bases between. Here the CDR3 DNA reads TGTGCCAGCTCACCAACAGGCCGGGACTACGAGCAGTACTTC. It translates to CASSPTGRDYEQYF.

There are a few counts of this clonotype. The V and J genes are TRBV6-5 and TRBJ2-5; D unresolved. Trimming shortened V by 5 bases and J by 5 bases, and 18 bases separated the two germline ends. Germline loops: CDR1 MNHEY, CDR2 SVGAGI. This CDR3 comprises 15 residues. CDR3 in DNA: TGTGCCAGCAGTCATAACCGGTCACCCCCGGAGACCCAGTACTTC. Translating gives CASSHNRSPPETQYF.

This clonotype was counted ten times or more. V usage is TRBV25-1 and J usage is TRBJ2-5; D unclear. This CDR3 contains 11 residues. The germline V gene encodes CDR1 MGHDK and CDR2 SYGVNS. Deletions cut 6 bases from V and 8 bases from J, with 10 bases between. The CDR3: CASSAKRTQYF. The CDR3 coding sequence is TGTGCCAGCAGCGCTAAGAGAACCCAGTACTTC.

In this sample, this clonotype turned up a few times. The chain couples TRBV10-3 to TRBJ1-5; no definite D call. Germline CDR1 reads ENHRY; CDR2 reads SYGVKD. The ends were cut back, 3 bases at V and 3 bases at J, with 6 bases in the middle. The CDR3 length is 13 residues. CDR3 sequence: CAISDSLNQPQHF. The CDR3 nucleotides read TGTGCCATCAGTGACAGCCTCAATCAGCCCCAGCATTTT.

This clonotype was observed many times. The V and J genes are TRBV5-6 and TRBJ2-7; the D gene is possibly TRBD1 (5 bases). The CDR3 sequence is 13 residues long. Germline CDR1 reads SGHDT; CDR2 reads YYEEEE. Between the trimmed V and J ends, which lost 4 bases and 0 bases, there was a span of 8 bases. CDR3 residues: CASSGAASYEQYF. The CDR3 region has the DNA TGTGCCAGCAGCGGGGCCGCCTCCTACGAGCAGTACTTC.